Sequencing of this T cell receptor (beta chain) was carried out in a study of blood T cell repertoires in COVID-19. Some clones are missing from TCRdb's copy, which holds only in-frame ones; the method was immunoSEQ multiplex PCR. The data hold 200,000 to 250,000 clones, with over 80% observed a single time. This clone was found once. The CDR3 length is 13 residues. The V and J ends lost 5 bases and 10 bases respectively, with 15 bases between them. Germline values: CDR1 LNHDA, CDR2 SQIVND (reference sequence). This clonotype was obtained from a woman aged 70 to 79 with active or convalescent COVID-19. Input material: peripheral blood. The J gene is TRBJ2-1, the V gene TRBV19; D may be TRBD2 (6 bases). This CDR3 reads CASSDSVSGEQFF. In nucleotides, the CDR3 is TGTGCCAGTAGTGACTCCGTCAGCGGGGAGCAGTTCTTC.